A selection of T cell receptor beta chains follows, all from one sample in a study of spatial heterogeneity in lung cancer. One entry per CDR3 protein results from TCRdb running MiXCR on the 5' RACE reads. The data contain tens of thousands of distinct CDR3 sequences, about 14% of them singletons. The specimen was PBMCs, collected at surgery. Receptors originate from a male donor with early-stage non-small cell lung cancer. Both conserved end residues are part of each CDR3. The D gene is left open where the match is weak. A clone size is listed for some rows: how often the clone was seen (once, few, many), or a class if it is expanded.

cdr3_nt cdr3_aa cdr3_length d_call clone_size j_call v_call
TGCAGTGCGCCCGGGACTAGCGGGGGTTGGGGAGAGCAGTACTTC CSAPGTSGGWGEQYF 15 TRBD2 many TRBJ2-7 TRBV20-1
TGTGCCAGCAGTGATGGGTTGAATCAGCCCCAGCATTTT CASSDGLNQPQHF 13 NA few TRBJ1-5 TRBV2
TGTGCCTGGAGTGTAGGGGGCCTAGGGTCATGGCAGTACTTC CAWSVGGLGSWQYF 14 TRBD1 few TRBJ2-7 TRBV30
TGCAGTCTCTCCGCCGGGACTAGCGGATACAATGAGCAGTTCTTC CSLSAGTSGYNEQFF 15 TRBD2 many TRBJ2-1 TRBV20-1
TGTGCCAGCAGCTTGTGGGCCGTTGGGGCGCCCTACTATGGCTACACCTTC CASSLWAVGAPYYGYTF 17 NA NA TRBJ1-2 TRBV5-6
TGTGCCAGCAGCCTACCGGAGGGACAAGAGACCCAGTACTTC CASSLPEGQETQYF 14 NA many TRBJ2-5 TRBV3-1
TGTGCCAGCAGCGCAATACACATCACCAGGACAGGGAACACTGAAGCTTTCTTT CASSAIHITRTGNTEAFF 18 TRBD1 many TRBJ1-1 TRBV16
TGTGCCAGTCACACGCCGGGACGACCACCCGGGACTACGCAGTATTTT CASHTPGRPPGTTQYF 16 NA few TRBJ2-3 TRBV28
TGTGCCAGCCGAACAGGGGGCGAGGTAGATACGCAGTATTTT CASRTGGEVDTQYF 14 TRBD1 many TRBJ2-3 TRBV27
TGCAGTGCCCCGATCCCCGACTTGCGGGAGCGGGTTGAGCAGTTCTTC CSAPIPDLRERVEQFF 16 TRBD2 NA TRBJ2-1 TRBV20-1
TGCAGCGTTGGGGAGGTGAACTACAATGAGCAGTTCTTC CSVGEVNYNEQFF 13 NA NA TRBJ2-1 TRBV29-1
TGCAGTGCTAGTCGACTTCCCGGGACAGGGGGCGGAAAACTGTTTTTT CSASRLPGTGGGKLFF 16 TRBD1 NA TRBJ1-4 TRBV20-1
TGCAGCGTTCATCGGACAGCGAACACTGAAGCTTTCTTT CSVHRTANTEAFF 13 NA many TRBJ1-1 TRBV29-1
TGTGCCAGCAGTTTGGGCGCTAGCGGGAGTGGCTCCTACAATGAGCAGTTCTTC CASSLGASGSGSYNEQFF 18 TRBD2 once TRBJ2-1 TRBV27
TGTGCCAGCAGTTTAGGGACAGGGAGGGGCTATGGCTACACCTTC CASSLGTGRGYGYTF 15 TRBD1 many TRBJ1-2 TRBV28
TGTGCCAGCAGTATTATGCGGGACATTACTCAGAACACTGAAGCTTTCTTT CASSIMRDITQNTEAFF 17 NA few TRBJ1-1 TRBV6-2/TRBV6-3
TGTGCCAGTAGTACAGGACAGACGTACAATGAGCAGTTCTTC CASSTGQTYNEQFF 14 NA NA TRBJ2-1 TRBV19
TGTGCCACCTCCCCCAGGGTCTCCTACAATGAGCAGTTCTTC CATSPRVSYNEQFF 14 NA many TRBJ2-1 TRBV15
TGCGCCAGCAGCCAAGGGACAGGCTACAATGAGCAGTTCTTC CASSQGTGYNEQFF 14 TRBD1 NA TRBJ2-1 TRBV4-1
TGCAGTGCCCCAATGCGAGCTAGCGGGAGTAATGAGCAGTTCTTC CSAPMRASGSNEQFF 15 TRBD2 NA TRBJ2-1 TRBV20-1
TGCAGTGCTGGCCTGACTAGCGGATCCTACGAGCAGTACTTC CSAGLTSGSYEQYF 14 TRBD2 NA TRBJ2-7 TRBV20-1
TGTGCCAGCAGTGGGAGCAAGACTGAAGCTTTCTTT CASSGSKTEAFF 12 NA few TRBJ1-1 TRBV25-1
TGTGCCAGCAGTTTGACAGGGGGCCTGACTGAAGCTTTCTTT CASSLTGGLTEAFF 14 TRBD1 NA TRBJ1-1 TRBV12-3/TRBV12-4
TGTGCCAGCTCCCACGTGGGGGGGATCTACGAGCAGTACTTC CASSHVGGIYEQYF 14 TRBD2 many TRBJ2-7 TRBV18
TGTGCCAGCACTTCGGGACAAGGTATCTGGCAGTACTTC CASTSGQGIWQYF 13 NA NA TRBJ2-7 TRBV2
TGTGCCAGCAGCCTTAGCGGCACAGGGGCTAGATCCTACGAGCAGTACTTC CASSLSGTGARSYEQYF 17 NA many TRBJ2-7 TRBV3-1
TGTGCCAGCAGTTTAGCCGGGGGGACAGGGGCTAACTATGGCTACACCTTC CASSLAGGTGANYGYTF 17 TRBD1 few TRBJ1-2 TRBV12-3/TRBV12-4
TGCAGCGTCCTGGGACTAGCGGGAAACAATGAGCAGTTCTTC CSVLGLAGNNEQFF 14 TRBD2 NA TRBJ2-1 TRBV29-1
TGTGCCACCAGTGCGATTGGGGACTCCAATGAGCAGTTCTTC CATSAIGDSNEQFF 14 NA many TRBJ2-1 TRBV24-1
TGTGCCACAGGCGGGCTAGCGGGGACCAATGAGCAGTTCTTC CATGGLAGTNEQFF 14 TRBD2 NA TRBJ2-1 TRBV24-1
TGTGCCAGCACCGCCAGACCCGGAAATCCCTGGGGCTACACCTTC CASTARPGNPWGYTF 15 NA many TRBJ1-2 TRBV11-1
TGTGCCAGCGTCTCGGGGGTCGCCTATAATTCACCCCTCCACTTT CASVSGVAYNSPLHF 15 NA NA TRBJ1-6 TRBV6-6
TGTGCCAGCAGCTTAGAGTCGGCCACTGAAGCTTTCTTT CASSLESATEAFF 13 NA NA TRBJ1-1 TRBV7-8
TGTGCCAGTAGCGAGGACAGGAATAGCAATCAGCCCCAGCATTTT CASSEDRNSNQPQHF 15 TRBD1 NA TRBJ1-5 TRBV19
TGCAGTGGGGCGACTAGCGGCTCCTACGAGCAGTACTTC CSGATSGSYEQYF 13 TRBD2 many TRBJ2-7 TRBV20-1
TGTGCCAGCAGCTCTCGCCCAACCTCCTACGAGCAGTACTTC CASSSRPTSYEQYF 14 NA NA TRBJ2-7 TRBV11-3
TGCGCCAGCAGCCAAGGGGAGGTTGGGAGCTATGGCTACACCTTC CASSQGEVGSYGYTF 15 NA NA TRBJ1-2 TRBV4-1
TGTGCCAGCAGCCAGTATGGGGATAGCAATCAGCCCCAGCATTTT CASSQYGDSNQPQHF 15 NA NA TRBJ1-5 TRBV3-1
TGCGCCAGCAGCGTCTCGGGGAACACTGAAGCTTTCTTT CASSVSGNTEAFF 13 NA few TRBJ1-1 TRBV5-1
TGTGCCAGCAGCCAGGTGGACAGCTATGGCTACACCTTC CASSQVDSYGYTF 13 NA few TRBJ1-2 TRBV3-1
TGTGCCAGCAGTTACGACCGGAATCAGCCCCAGCATTTT CASSYDRNQPQHF 13 NA NA TRBJ1-5 TRBV6-5
TGTGCCAGCAGTCTATACTACGGGACAGGTAGTACTGAAGCTTTCTTT CASSLYYGTGSTEAFF 16 TRBD1 few TRBJ1-1 TRBV12-3/TRBV12-4
TGTGCCAGCTCACCCGGGAGAGATCAGCCCCAGCATTTT CASSPGRDQPQHF 13 NA many TRBJ1-5 TRBV18
TGTGCCAGCAGCGATCACCCCGATGGGGAAGAGACCCAGTACTTC CASSDHPDGEETQYF 15 NA few TRBJ2-5 TRBV11-1
TGTGCCAGCAGCTTAGCGGGGGCAGAGACCCAGTACTTC CASSLAGAETQYF 13 NA many TRBJ2-5 TRBV11-2
TGCGCCAGCAGCTTCGGCGGGTTACCCTACGAGCAGTACTTC CASSFGGLPYEQYF 14 NA many TRBJ2-7 TRBV5-1
TGTGCCAGCGGGACAGGGGGTGTTGGGCAGCCCCAGCATTTT CASGTGGVGQPQHF 14 TRBD1 many TRBJ1-5 TRBV9
TGTGCCAGCAGACTATCCACAGGGGGTCGTGGCTACACCTTC CASRLSTGGRGYTF 14 TRBD1 few TRBJ1-2 TRBV2
TGCAGCGTTGGGGGACAGAAAGTTGGGGAGCTGTTTTTT CSVGGQKVGELFF 13 TRBD1 NA TRBJ2-2 TRBV29-1
TGTGCCAGCAGCCTGCGACAGACTAATGAAAAACTGTTTTTT CASSLRQTNEKLFF 14 NA many TRBJ1-4 TRBV3-1
TGTGCTAGTGGTCTGGGGCAGGGGATTGACACTGAAGCTTTCTTT CASGLGQGIDTEAFF 15 NA few TRBJ1-1 TRBV12-5